These 12 T cell receptor beta chains were sequenced from one sample in a study of shared clonotypes between healthy human individuals. Profiled with immunoSEQ multiplex PCR; TCRdb holds only in-frame clones, not every one. The profile shows fewer than 2.5 million clones, 93% of them singletons. Sequences were obtained from naive CD4+ T cells from PBMCs. Subset meaning: CD45RA+ positively selected. These receptors originate from a man younger than 35 in good health. Some clones in this sample may be carry-over from other donors' samples.

The rearrangement links TRBV28 to TRBJ1-2; 11 bases line up with TRBD1. Germline-derived CDR1 and CDR2 are MDHEN and SYDVKM. The CDR3 consists of 15 residues. The J segment lost 4 bases and the V segment lost 5 bases, leaving 6 bases of the junction unmatched. In nucleotides, the CDR3 is TGTGCCAGCAGTCCTGGGACAGGGGGTCTCTATGGCTACACCTTC. It specifies CASSPGTGGLYGYTF.

V and J are TRBV13 and TRBJ1-5, with TRBD1 matching over 9 bases. This CDR3 has 15 amino acids. V gave up 5 bases and J gave up 2 bases; unmatched junction bases: 4. In germline, CDR1 is PRHDT, CDR2 FYEKMQ (reference sequence). The CDR3 region is CASSLTGGGNQPQHF. CDR3 sequence (DNA): TGTGCCAGCAGCCTGACAGGGGGAGGCAATCAGCCCCAGCATTTT.

The rearrangement links TRBV2 to TRBJ1-5; tentative D call: TRBD1 (6 bases). The germline V gene has CDR1 SNHLY and CDR2 FYNNEI. This CDR3 is 14 amino acids long. The ends were cut back, 6 bases at V and 3 bases at J, with 12 bases in the middle. CDR3 residues: CASRPGQLNQPQHF. CDR3 nucleotide sequence: TGTGCCAGCAGACCCGGACAGCTCAATCAGCCCCAGCATTTT.

V usage is TRBV9 and J usage is TRBJ2-5; D is undetermined. Trimming took off 1 base at V and 3 bases at J, with 7 bases between the two ends. This CDR3 region has 13 residues. Germline loops: CDR1 SGDLS, CDR2 YYNGEE. CDR3 protein: CASSVQEEETQYF. CDR3 nucleotides: TGTGCCAGCAGCGTACAAGAGGAAGAGACCCAGTACTTC. The whole variable domain, remainder taken from reference TRBV9 and TRBJ2-5, is DSGVTQTPKHLITATGQRVTLRCSPRSGDLSVYWYQQSLDQGLQFLIQYYNGEERAKGNILERFSAQQFPDLHSELNLSSLELGDSALYFCASSVQEEETQYFGPGTRLLVL.

The CDR3 loop is CASSLTATEAFF. DNA for the CDR3: TGTGCCAGCAGCTTAACCGCTACTGAAGCTTTCTTT. The chain links TRBV11-2 to TRBJ1-1, with unresolved D. With 2 bases removed from V and 5 bases from J, the gap between germline ends came to 6 bases. Germline loops: CDR1 SGHAT, CDR2 FQNNGV. The CDR3 extends over 12 amino acids. The variable domain in full, completed from reference TRBV11-2 and TRBJ1-1, reads EAGVAQSPRYKIIEKRQSVAFWCNPISGHATLYWYQQILGQGPKLLIQFQNNGVVDDSQLPKDRFSAERLKGVDSTLKIQPAKLEDSAVYLCASSLTATEAFFGQGTRLTVV.

This sequence joins TRBV28 and TRBJ2-7; maybe TRBD2 (6 bases). The V gene lost 8 bases and the J gene lost 2 bases, with 22 bases spanning the gap. Germline CDR1 reads MDHEN; CDR2 reads SYDVKM. The CDR3 contains 16 residues. CDR3 sequence: CASDRGGAGHPYEQYF. The CDR3 nucleotides are TGTGCCAGCGACCGAGGAGGGGCGGGTCACCCCTACGAGCAGTACTTC.

The chain couples TRBV7-2 to TRBJ1-2; D is ambiguous. CDR1 and CDR2 (germline): SGHTA, FQGNSA. This CDR3 region has 18 residues. V shed 0 bases and J shed 8 bases, with 25 bases lying between them. CDR3 nucleotides: TGTGCCAGCAGCTTAGCCTCCTCGGTTGGGCAGGCGTTGGGAGGCTACACCTTC. Translated, it gives CASSLASSVGQALGGYTF. The variable domain in full, completed from reference TRBV7-2 and TRBJ1-2, reads GAGVSQSPSNKVTEKGKDVELRCDPISGHTALYWYRQSLGQGLEFLIYFQGNSAPDKSGLPSDRFSAERTGGSVSTLTIQRTQQEDSAVYLCASSLASSVGQALGGYTFGSGTRLTVV.

The CDR3 region is CASSLGTVAKNIQYF. The CDR3 DNA is TGTGCCAGCAGTTTGGGGACGGTAGCCAAAAACATTCAGTACTTC. V gene TRBV28 combines with J gene TRBJ2-4; either TRBD1 or TRBD2 may fit D (5 bases each). V lost 3 bases to trimming and J lost 0 bases, with 9 bases between them. The CDR3 has 15 amino acids. The germline V gene has CDR1 MDHEN and CDR2 SYDVKM.

As for this clone: The sample holds other DNA sequences that translate to the same CDR3. The chain combines TRBV18 with TRBJ2-5; 8 nucleotides match TRBD2. CDR1 KGHSH and CDR2 LQKENI come from the germline V gene. V lost 6 bases, J lost 0 bases, and 3 bases stayed unmatched. The CDR3 is 14 residues long. In DNA form, the CDR3 reads TGTGCCAGCTCGCCGACTAGCGACCAAGAGACCCAGTACTTC. Its translation: CASSPTSDQETQYF.

This clone appeared a single time. V and J are TRBV4-1 and TRBJ2-1; 9 bases agree with TRBD2. The CDR3 length is 17 residues. V trimming: 1 base; J trimming: 4 bases; junction bases outside the gene matches: 8. CDR1 and CDR2 (germline): MGHRA, YSYEKL. In nucleotides, the CDR3 is TGCGCCAGCAGCCAAGGACGCGGGAGGGGATCTTACAATGAGCAGTTCTTC. Its protein is CASSQGRGRGSYNEQFF.

The J gene is TRBJ1-4, the V gene TRBV11-3; no clear D. The CDR3 length is 18 residues. Germline CDR1 is SGHNT and CDR2 is YENEEA. Trimming stripped 2 bases from V and 5 bases from J, with 21 bases between. Here the CDR3 reads CASSLFWGSAWRNEKLFF. As DNA, the CDR3 is TGTGCCAGCAGCTTATTCTGGGGAAGTGCCTGGAGAAATGAAAAACTGTTTTTT.

The table lists this clone with a few counts. The rearrangement joins TRBV15 to TRBJ1-1, with D uncertain. The CDR3 length is 15 residues. The V and J ends lost 1 base and 3 bases respectively, with 12 bases between them. Looked up from germline, CDR1 is LNHNV and CDR2 is YYDKDF (reference sequence). This CDR3 reads CATSRVDFVDTEAFF. The CDR3 coding sequence is TGTGCCACCAGCAGAGTAGACTTCGTCGACACTGAAGCTTTCTTT.